This T cell receptor (beta chain) appears in the sequencing data of a study of cytomegalovirus exposure and HLA in healthy donors. Comments on this clone: Its cognate antigen is unknown.

The CDR3 totals 13 residues. Germline CDR1 and CDR2: MNHEY and SVGAGI. The ends lost 3 bases at V and 8 bases at J; junction bases unmatched: 4. Study outcomes and limitations: In vitro work confirmed that a few CMV-associated chains recognize CMV antigens.

It was with 60 Vbeta and 13 Jbeta primers that the PCR ran. Assay used: immunoSEQ multiplex PCR; TCRdb lists only in-frame clones, some missing. The repertoire holds approximately 210,000 clones, with roughly 86% as singletons. The TCR sequence derives from a woman aged 18-29 years in good health and CMV-seronegative. The source material was PBMCs. The rearrangement joins TRBV6-5 to TRBJ1-2; 9 bases agree with TRBD1. The CDR3 DNA is TGTGCCAGCAGTTATGGACAGGGGATAGGCTACACCTTC. Protein sequence: CASSYGQGIGYTF.